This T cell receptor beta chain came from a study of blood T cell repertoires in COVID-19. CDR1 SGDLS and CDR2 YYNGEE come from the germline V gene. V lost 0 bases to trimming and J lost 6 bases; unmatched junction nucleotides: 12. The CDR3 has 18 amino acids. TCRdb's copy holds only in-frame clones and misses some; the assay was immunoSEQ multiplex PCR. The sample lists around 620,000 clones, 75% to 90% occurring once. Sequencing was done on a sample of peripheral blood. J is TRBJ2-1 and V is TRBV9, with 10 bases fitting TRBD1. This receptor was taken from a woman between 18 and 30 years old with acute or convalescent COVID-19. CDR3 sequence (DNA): TGTGCCAGCAGCGTAGATCGGGACAGGGGTAATTTCGGCAATGAGCAGTTCTTC. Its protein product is CASSVDRDRGNFGNEQFF. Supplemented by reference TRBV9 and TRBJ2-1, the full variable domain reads DSGVTQTPKHLITATGQRVTLRCSPRSGDLSVYWYQQSLDQGLQFLIQYYNGEERAKGNILERFSAQQFPDLHSELNLSSLELGDSALYFCASSVDRDRGNFGNEQFFGPGTRLTVL.